The present T cell receptor (beta chain) was sequenced within a study of beta chain features in type 1 diabetes. Germline-derived CDR1 and CDR2 are GTSNPN and SVGIG (reference sequence). This CDR3 is built from 14 residues. Trimming at V came to 2 bases and at J to 8 bases, leaving 8 bases not matched to a gene. There are a few counts of this clone. No antigen is known for it. Naive, central memory, regulatory and stem cell-like memory cells within the CD4+ compartment were sorted using CD45RO/CCR7/CD25/CD127/CD95/CD27. The study reverse transcribed the entire isolated RNA, so it sequenced expressed TCRB transcripts. This table comes from immunoSEQ multiplex PCR, and its TCRdb copy is limited to in-frame clones, with some not included. The table shows hundreds of thousands of clones, with over 12% occurring only once. Study-wide results and caveats: Compared to healthy donors, patients appeared to have naive, central memory and Treg TCRB repertoires that were more alike. cDNA-based sequencing might over-represent cells highly expressing TCR. Insertions were fewer and deletions more numerous at VDJ junctions in type 1 diabetes patients. Within each of all four CD4+ subsets, Type 1 diabetes patients had TCRB CDR3s that were moderately but significantly shorter.

The V call is TRBV30, the J call TRBJ1-4, with 7 bases identical to TRBD1. Sequenced material: naive CD4+ T cells from blood. This clonotype originated in a man aged 18 to 35 with type 1 diabetes. DNA for the CDR3: TGTGCCTGGAGTAGAAGGGGGCCTAGGGAAAAACTGTTTTTT. Encoded protein: CAWSRRGPREKLFF. Complete variable domain (other parts from reference TRBV30 and TRBJ1-4): SQTIHQWPATLVQPVGSPLSLECTVEGTSNPNLYWYRQAAGRGLQLLFYSVGIGQISSEVPQNLSASRPQDRQFILSSKKLLLSDSGFYLCAWSRRGPREKLFFGSGTQLSVL.